This entry lists 6 T cell receptor beta chains sequenced from one sample in a study of OX40 agonist ivuxolimab in advanced cancers. The repertoire was sequenced with immunoSEQ multiplex PCR; TCRdb's copy has only in-frame clones and lacks some. The table lists about 110,000 clones, about 91% of them singletons. The sample consisted of CD4+ or CD8+ T cells sorted from blood, taken in a trial of the OX40 agonist ivuxolimab. The receptors come from an adult with an advanced solid tumor such as melanoma, head and neck, liver or kidney cancer.

This sequence joins TRBV18 and TRBJ2-3, with a weak D call TRBD2 (5 bases). The V gene's germline CDR1 is KGHSH and CDR2 LQKENI. V lost 2 bases to trimming and J lost 0 bases, with 6 bases between them. This CDR3 is 14 amino acids long. The CDR3 region is CASSPRTSTDTQYF. CDR3 DNA sequence: TGTGCCAGCTCACCAAGGACTAGCACAGATACGCAGTATTTT.

This sequence joins TRBV7-9 and TRBJ1-1; D is ambiguous. V lost 2 bases and J 1 base, leaving 5 bases between the germline ends. The germline V gene has CDR1 SEHNR and CDR2 FQNEAQ (reference sequence). This CDR3 spans 13 amino acids. Here the CDR3 DNA reads TGTGCCAGCAGCTTACTGGGGAACACTGAAGCTTTCTTT. Protein: CASSLLGNTEAFF.

The chain links TRBV13 to TRBJ2-5, with D possibly TRBD2 on 7 matching bases. V lost 5 bases and J lost 3, with 13 bases in between. The germline V gene encodes CDR1 PRHDT and CDR2 FYEKMQ (reference sequence). CDR3 length: 14 residues. CDR3: CASSPTGREETQYF. The CDR3 DNA reads as TGTGCCAGCAGCCCTACAGGGAGGGAAGAGACCCAGTACTTC.

The V and J genes are TRBV5-1 and TRBJ2-1; no clear D gene. CDR1 and CDR2 from the germline V gene are SGHRS and YFSETQ. This CDR3 comprises 13 residues. Trimming cost V 3 bases and J 6 bases, with 10 bases left between them. The CDR3 region has the DNA TGCGCCAGCAGCTCCTTCTCCGGCAATGAGCAGTTCTTC. It encodes CASSSFSGNEQFF.

V and J are TRBV9 and TRBJ2-3; TRBD1 matches at 10 bases. Germline CDR1 reads SGDLS; CDR2 reads YYNGEE. V trimming: 3 bases; J trimming: 2 bases; junction bases outside the gene matches: 3. CDR3 length: 15 residues. CDR3 in amino acids: CASSGGQGTTDTQYF. The CDR3 DNA sequence: TGTGCCAGCAGCGGGGGACAGGGGACCACAGATACGCAGTATTTT.

This chain connects TRBV2 to TRBJ2-1; D remains ambiguous. The germline V gene has CDR1 SNHLY and CDR2 FYNNEI. CDR3 length: 15 residues. V was clipped by 4 bases and J by 0 bases, with 10 bases between them. CDR3 sequence reads: CASSGRLSSYNEQFF. The CDR3 DNA reads TGTGCCAGCAGTGGTCGCTTGAGCTCCTACAATGAGCAGTTCTTC.